The rows below give T cell receptor beta chains drawn from one sample of a study of blood T cell repertoires in COVID-19. Assay: immunoSEQ multiplex PCR; the TCRdb copy retains only in-frame clones and omits some. Of more than 250,000 clones listed, roughly 85% were seen once; the top ten hold 5.5% to 7%. Sequenced sample: PBMCs or T cells enriched from blood (not recorded which). These receptors came from a woman between 40 and 55 years old who had recovered from COVID-19. Both conserved end residues are part of each CDR3. A D gene is named only where the DNA matches it firmly. Rows may omit the clone size; those that give it use once, few, many or a size class.

. | . | TRBJ2-5 | TRBV24-1 | TGTGCCACCAGTGATTCGGGACTCGAGACCCAGTACTTC | CATSDSGLETQYF
TRBD2 | . | TRBJ2-4 | TRBV18 | TGTGCCAGCTCACCACCGGGACTAGCGGGGACTATTCAGTACTTC | CASSPPGLAGTIQYF
. | . | TRBJ1-2 | TRBV2 | TGTGCCTCAGCTCCCGGGACGCTCAGGGGCTATGGCTACACCTTC | CASAPGTLRGYGYTF
TRBD2 | few | TRBJ2-7 | TRBV19 | TGTGCCAGTAGTATTCGAACCGGACTAGCGGGTGCCTACGAGCAGTACTTC | CASSIRTGLAGAYEQYF
. | . | TRBJ2-7 | TRBV28 | TGTGCCAGCAGCCTACCGGGACAAGGGTACGAGCAGTACTTC | CASSLPGQGYEQYF
. | . | TRBJ1-3 | TRBV28 | TGTGCCAGCAGTCCCTTCCGAAACACCATATATTTT | CASSPFRNTIYF
. | . | TRBJ2-3 | TRBV20-1 | TGCAGTGCTTGGTTCGGAGATACGCAGTATTTT | CSAWFGDTQYF
TRBD2 | once | TRBJ2-1 | TRBV11-2 | TGTGCCAGCAGCTTAGGGGTTTTGACTAGCGGGTCCAATGAGCAGTTCTTC | CASSLGVLTSGSNEQFF
. | . | TRBJ2-7 | TRBV10-3 | TGTGCCATCAGTGAGTCTGAAGTCAAGGCATCGGGCGAGCAGTACTTC | CAISESEVKASGEQYF
. | . | TRBJ1-6 | TRBV27 | TGTGCCAGCAGTTTCCCGGGTAGGAATTCACCCCTCCACTTT | CASSFPGRNSPLHF
TRBD1 | . | TRBJ1-1 | TRBV27 | TGTGCCAGCAGTTTACTCCTCCAACAGGGGCCTTACACTGAAGCTTTCTTT | CASSLLLQQGPYTEAFF
TRBD2 | . | TRBJ2-1 | TRBV11-2 | TGTGCCAGCGGGCAGCGGGAGAGTTCAGATGAGCAGTTCTTC | CASGQRESSDEQFF
TRBD2 | . | TRBJ2-1 | TRBV6-4 | TGTGCCAGCAGGAGGCTAGCGGGAGGGATCAATGAGCAGTTCTTC | CASRRLAGGINEQFF
. | . | TRBJ2-7 | TRBV7-2 | TGTGCCAGCAGCTTAGAGCGGGCAATCTCCTACGAGCAGTACTTC | CASSLERAISYEQYF
TRBD2 | . | TRBJ2-7 | TRBV11-1 | TGTGCCTCAGCGGGATCGGGCTCCTACGAGCAGTACTTC | CASAGSGSYEQYF
. | . | TRBJ1-6 | TRBV19 | TGTGCCAGTAGACCTGGGACTATGGGTGGTTCACCCCTCCACTTT | CASRPGTMGGSPLHF
TRBD2 | . | TRBJ2-3 | TRBV4-2 | TGTGCCAGCAGAGCGGGAGGGCCAGCAGATACGCAGTATTTT | CASRAGGPADTQYF
TRBD1 | . | TRBJ1-5 | TRBV7-2 | TGTGCCAGCGGGCAGGGGGGCAATCAGCCCCAGCATTTT | CASGQGGNQPQHF
TRBD2 | . | TRBJ2-5 | TRBV2 | TGTGCCAGCAGCTACGAAGCGGGAGCGGAAGAGACCCAGTACTTC | CASSYEAGAEETQYF
. | once | TRBJ1-2 | TRBV12-3/TRBV12-4 | TGTGCCAGCAGGACGGGTTATGGCTACACCTTC | CASRTGYGYTF
TRBD1 | . | TRBJ2-5 | TRBV30 | TGTGCCTGGAAGATGGGACAGCCGCTCACCATGACCCAGTACTTC | CAWKMGQPLTMTQYF
. | . | TRBJ1-1 | TRBV4-3 | TGCGCCAGCAGCCAAGATTCGCACGAGGTGAACACTGAAGCTTTCTTT | CASSQDSHEVNTEAFF
. | . | TRBJ1-2 | TRBV30 | TGTGCCTGGAGTGTACTTAGTGGCTACACCTTC | CAWSVLSGYTF
TRBD1 | . | TRBJ1-1 | TRBV4-1 | TGCGCCAGCAGCTTCTCGCCTACCCGGGACAGGGTTTGGACTGAAGCTTTCTTT | CASSFSPTRDRVWTEAFF
. | . | TRBJ1-4 | TRBV5-1 | TGCGCCAGCAGCTACTTACAGGGCGGTGAAAAACTGTTTTTT | CASSYLQGGEKLFF
TRBD1 | . | TRBJ2-1 | TRBV18 | TGTGCCAGCTCACTTGGGACAGGTCGGCGTTACAATGAGCAGTTCTTC | CASSLGTGRRYNEQFF
. | . | TRBJ2-1 | TRBV19 | TGTGCCAGTAGTAAGGCGGCCATCACCGTGAATGAGCAGTTCTTC | CASSKAAITVNEQFF
TRBD2 | . | TRBJ2-7 | TRBV7-9 | TGTGCCAGCAGCCCACGGGGTAGCGGGAGGGACGAGCAGTACTTC | CASSPRGSGRDEQYF
. | . | TRBJ1-4 | TRBV30 | TGTGCCTGGGCCGATAATACAGGGCGTGAAAAACTGTTTTTT | CAWADNTGREKLFF
TRBD1 | . | TRBJ1-4 | TRBV18 | TGTGCCAGCTCACCCCAGACAGGGTCAAACGAAAAACTGTTTTTT | CASSPQTGSNEKLFF
TRBD1 | . | TRBJ1-3 | TRBV7-8 | TGTGCCAGCAGCTTAGAAGGTCCCAGGGGGTTTGGAAACACCATATATTTT | CASSLEGPRGFGNTIYF
TRBD2 | . | TRBJ2-7 | TRBV7-2 | TGTGCCAGCAGAAAGCGGGAGGGCTCTCGGGAGCAGTACTTC | CASRKREGSREQYF
TRBD2 | . | TRBJ2-7 | TRBV7-3 | TGTGCCAGCAGTATTCAACCGGGACTACTTTACGAGCAGTACTTC | CASSIQPGLLYEQYF
. | . | TRBJ1-3 | TRBV4-3 | TGCGCCAGCAGCCAATCTCGGGGGGCTGGAAACACCATATATTTT | CASSQSRGAGNTIYF
TRBD1 | . | TRBJ1-6 | TRBV2 | TGTGCCAGCAGTTCCTCCGGGACAGGGGCTTCACCCCTCCACTTT | CASSSSGTGASPLHF
. | many | TRBJ2-2 | TRBV28 | TGTGCCAGCAGAGGGTTGGGGGAGGCCGGGGAGCTGTTTTTT | CASRGLGEAGELFF
. | . | TRBJ2-3 | TRBV2 | TGTGCCAGCAGCCTCGGTTCTGTAACAGATACGCAGTATTTT | CASSLGSVTDTQYF
TRBD1 | . | TRBJ2-2 | TRBV5-1 | TGCGCCAGCAGCTCAGAAAACAGGGGGTCCGGGGAGCTGTTTTTT | CASSSENRGSGELFF
TRBD2 | once | TRBJ2-1 | TRBV3-1/TRBV3-2 | TGTGCCAGCACTCCCGAAGGGGGACTAGCGGGGCCCTACAATGAGCAGTTCTTC | CASTPEGGLAGPYNEQFF
. | . | TRBJ1-5 | TRBV12-2 | TGTGCAAGTCGGCCGGCGGAAATAAAAGCAATCCAGCCCCAGCATTTT | CASRPAEIKAIQPQHF
TRBD2 | . | TRBJ2-3 | TRBV28 | TGTGCCAGCAGGCCCCCTCTAGCGGGAGGAAGTAGCGATACGCAGTATTTT | CASRPPLAGGSSDTQYF
. | . | TRBJ2-7 | TRBV11-2 | TGTGCCAGCAGCTTAGGGGGGAGGAGCGCCTACGAGCAGTACTTC | CASSLGGRSAYEQYF
TRBD2 | . | TRBJ2-2 | TRBV28 | TGTGCCAGCAGCCTTGGGCTAGCGGGGAACACCGGGGAGCTGTTTTTT | CASSLGLAGNTGELFF
. | . | TRBJ2-2 | TRBV6-5 | TGTGCCGTTCGGGGTCCGACCGGGGAGCTGTTTTTT | CAVRGPTGELFF